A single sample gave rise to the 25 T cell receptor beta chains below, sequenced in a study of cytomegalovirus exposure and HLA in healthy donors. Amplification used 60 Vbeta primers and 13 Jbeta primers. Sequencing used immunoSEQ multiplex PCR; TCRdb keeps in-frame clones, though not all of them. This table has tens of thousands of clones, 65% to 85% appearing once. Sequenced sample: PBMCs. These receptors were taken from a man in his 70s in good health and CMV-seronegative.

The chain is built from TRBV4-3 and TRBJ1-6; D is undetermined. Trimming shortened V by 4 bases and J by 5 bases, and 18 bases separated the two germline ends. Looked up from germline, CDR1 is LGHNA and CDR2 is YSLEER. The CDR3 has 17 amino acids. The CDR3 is CASSPQDVRQDNSPLHF. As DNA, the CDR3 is TGCGCCAGCAGCCCCCAGGATGTCCGGCAGGATAATTCACCCCTCCACTTT.

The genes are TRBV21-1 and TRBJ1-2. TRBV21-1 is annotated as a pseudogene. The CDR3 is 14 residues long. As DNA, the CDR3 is TGTGCCAGCAGCAAAGCGGGGGGGCGCTATGGCTACACCTTC. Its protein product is CASSKAGGRYGYTF.

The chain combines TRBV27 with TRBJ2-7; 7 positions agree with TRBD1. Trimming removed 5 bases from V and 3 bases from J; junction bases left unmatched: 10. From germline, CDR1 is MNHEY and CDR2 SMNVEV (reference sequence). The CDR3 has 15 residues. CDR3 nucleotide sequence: TGTGCCAGCAGTCCAGATGACAGGGTATACTACGAGCAGTACTTC. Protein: CASSPDDRVYYEQYF.

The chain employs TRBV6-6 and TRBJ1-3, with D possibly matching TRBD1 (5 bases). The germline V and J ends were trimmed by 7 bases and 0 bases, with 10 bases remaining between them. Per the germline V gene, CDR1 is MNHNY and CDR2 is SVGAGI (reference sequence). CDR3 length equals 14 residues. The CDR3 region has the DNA TGTGCCAGCACCGCGGGGGGCTCTGGAAACACCATATATTTT. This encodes CASTAGGSGNTIYF.

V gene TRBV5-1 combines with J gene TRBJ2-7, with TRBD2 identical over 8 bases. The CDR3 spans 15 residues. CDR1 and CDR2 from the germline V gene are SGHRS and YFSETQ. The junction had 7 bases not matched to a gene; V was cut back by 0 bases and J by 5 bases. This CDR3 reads CASSLGTSSIHEQYF. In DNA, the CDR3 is TGCGCCAGCAGCTTGGGGACTAGCAGCATCCACGAGCAGTACTTC.

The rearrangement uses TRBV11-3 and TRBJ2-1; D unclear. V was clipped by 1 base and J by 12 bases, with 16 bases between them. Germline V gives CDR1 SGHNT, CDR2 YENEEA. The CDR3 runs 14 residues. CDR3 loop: CASSLGYSSRAQFF. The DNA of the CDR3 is TGTGCCAGCAGCTTAGGGTACTCGTCGCGAGCGCAGTTCTTC.

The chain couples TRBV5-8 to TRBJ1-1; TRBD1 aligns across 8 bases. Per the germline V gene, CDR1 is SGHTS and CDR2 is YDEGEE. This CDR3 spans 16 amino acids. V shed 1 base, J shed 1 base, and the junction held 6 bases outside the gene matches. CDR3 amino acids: CASSLFQGAKNTEAFF. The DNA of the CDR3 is TGTGCCAGCAGCTTGTTTCAGGGGGCGAAGAACACTGAAGCTTTCTTT. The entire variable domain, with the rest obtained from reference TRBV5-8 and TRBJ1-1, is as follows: EAGVTQSPTHLIKTRGQQATLRCSPISGHTSVYWYQQALGLGLQFLLWYDEGEERNRGNFPPRFSGRQFPNYSSELNVNALELEDSALYLCASSLFQGAKNTEAFFGQGTRLTVV.

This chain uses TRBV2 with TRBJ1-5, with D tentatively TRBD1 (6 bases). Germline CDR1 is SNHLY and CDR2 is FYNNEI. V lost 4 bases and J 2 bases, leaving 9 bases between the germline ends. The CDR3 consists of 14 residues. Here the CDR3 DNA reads TGTGCCAGCAGTGTGGGGGGGCGCAATCAGCCCCAGCATTTT. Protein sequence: CASSVGGRNQPQHF.

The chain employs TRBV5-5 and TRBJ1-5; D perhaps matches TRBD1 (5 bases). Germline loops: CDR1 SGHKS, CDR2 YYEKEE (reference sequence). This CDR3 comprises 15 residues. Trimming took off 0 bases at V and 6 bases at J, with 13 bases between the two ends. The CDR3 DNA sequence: TGTGCCAGCAGCTTGGATGGAATGCAGGGTCAGCCCCAGCATTTT. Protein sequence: CASSLDGMQGQPQHF.

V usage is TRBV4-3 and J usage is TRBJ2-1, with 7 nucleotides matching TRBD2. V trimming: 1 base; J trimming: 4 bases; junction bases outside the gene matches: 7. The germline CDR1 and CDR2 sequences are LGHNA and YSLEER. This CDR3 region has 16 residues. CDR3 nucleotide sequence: TGCGCCAGCAGCCAAGTGCTCAGCGGGGCGTACAATGAGCAGTTCTTC. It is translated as CASSQVLSGAYNEQFF.

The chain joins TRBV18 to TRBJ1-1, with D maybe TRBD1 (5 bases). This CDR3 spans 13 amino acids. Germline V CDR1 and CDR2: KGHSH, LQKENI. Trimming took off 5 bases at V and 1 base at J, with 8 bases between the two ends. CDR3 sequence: CASSGAPNTEAFF. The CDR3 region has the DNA TGTGCCAGCTCAGGGGCCCCGAACACTGAAGCTTTCTTT.

The chain's CDR3 is CASSPGQGGYTF. CDR3 bases: TGTGCCAGCTCACCCGGACAGGGCGGCTACACCTTC. The chain combines TRBV18 with TRBJ1-2; 8 nucleotides match TRBD1. CDR3 length: 12 amino acids. Trimming took 3 bases from V and 8 from J; bases not matched to a gene: 2. The germline V gene encodes CDR1 KGHSH and CDR2 LQKENI.

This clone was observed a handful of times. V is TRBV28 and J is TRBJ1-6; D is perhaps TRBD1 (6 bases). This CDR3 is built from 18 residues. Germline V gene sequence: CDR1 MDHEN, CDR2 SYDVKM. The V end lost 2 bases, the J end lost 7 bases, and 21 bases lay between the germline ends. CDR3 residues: CASSLRGGTGLGNSPLHF. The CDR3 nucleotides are TGTGCCAGCAGTTTACGTGGGGGAACAGGGCTTGGGAATTCACCCCTCCACTTT.

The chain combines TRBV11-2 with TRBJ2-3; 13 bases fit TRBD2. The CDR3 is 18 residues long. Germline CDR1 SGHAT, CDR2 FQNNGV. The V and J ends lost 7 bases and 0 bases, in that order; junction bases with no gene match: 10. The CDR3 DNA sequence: TGTGCCAGCACCTCGACTAGCGGGGGGCCATTTAGCACAGATACGCAGTATTTT. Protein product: CASTSTSGGPFSTDTQYF.

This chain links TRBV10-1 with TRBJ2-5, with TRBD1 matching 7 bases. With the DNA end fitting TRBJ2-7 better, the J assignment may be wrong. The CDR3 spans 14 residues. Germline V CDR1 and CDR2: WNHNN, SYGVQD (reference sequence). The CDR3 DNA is TGCGCCAGCAGTCCCTACAGGGGCGCCTACGAGCAGTACTTC. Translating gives CASSPYRGAYEQYF.

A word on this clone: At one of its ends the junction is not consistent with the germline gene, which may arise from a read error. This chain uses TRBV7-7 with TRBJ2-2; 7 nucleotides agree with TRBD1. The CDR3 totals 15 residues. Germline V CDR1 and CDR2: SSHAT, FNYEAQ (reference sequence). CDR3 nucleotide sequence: TGTGCTAGCAGCCCTACAGGGGCGAACACCGGGGAGCTGTTTTTT. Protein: CASSPTGANTGELFF.

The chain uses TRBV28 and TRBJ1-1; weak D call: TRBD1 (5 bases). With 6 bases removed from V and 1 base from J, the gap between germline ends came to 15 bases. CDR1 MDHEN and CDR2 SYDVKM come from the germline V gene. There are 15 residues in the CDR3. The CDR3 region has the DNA TGTGCCAGCAGAACCGGGGGGACCCCGAACACTGAAGCTTTCTTT. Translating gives CASRTGGTPNTEAFF.

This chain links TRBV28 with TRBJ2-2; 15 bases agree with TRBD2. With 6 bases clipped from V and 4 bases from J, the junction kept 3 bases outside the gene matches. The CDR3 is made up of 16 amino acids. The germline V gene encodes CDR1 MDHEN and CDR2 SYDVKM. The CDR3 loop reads CASSTGLAGGTGELFF. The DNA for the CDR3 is TGTGCCAGCAGCACGGGACTAGCGGGGGGCACCGGGGAGCTGTTTTTT. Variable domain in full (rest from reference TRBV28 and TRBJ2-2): DVKVTQSSRYLVKRTGEKVFLECVQDMDHENMFWYRQDPGLGLRLIYFSYDVKMKEKGDIPEGYSVSREKKERFSLILESASTNQTSMYLCASSTGLAGGTGELFFGEGSRLTVL.

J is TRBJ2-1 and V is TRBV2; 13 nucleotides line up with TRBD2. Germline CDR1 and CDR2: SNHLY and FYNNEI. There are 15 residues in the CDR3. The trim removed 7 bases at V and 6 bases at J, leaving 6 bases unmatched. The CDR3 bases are TGTGCCAGCATACTAGCGGGAGGGCCCGTCAATGAGCAGTTCTTC. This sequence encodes CASILAGGPVNEQFF. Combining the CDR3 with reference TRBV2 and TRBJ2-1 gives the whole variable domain EPEVTQTPSHQVTQMGQEVILRCVPISNHLYFYWYRQILGQKVEFLVSFYNNEISEKSEIFDDQFSVERPDGSNFTLKIRSTKLEDSAMYFCASILAGGPVNEQFFGPGTRLTVL.

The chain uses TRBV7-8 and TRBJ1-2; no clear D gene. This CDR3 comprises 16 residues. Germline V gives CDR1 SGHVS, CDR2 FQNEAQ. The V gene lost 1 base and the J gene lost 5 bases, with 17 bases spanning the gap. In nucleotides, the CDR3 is TGTGCCAGCAGCTTAGTATCTAATCCACGGGTATATGGCTACACCTTC. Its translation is CASSLVSNPRVYGYTF. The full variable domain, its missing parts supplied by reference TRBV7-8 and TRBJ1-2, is GAGVSQSPRYKVAKRGQDVALRCDPISGHVSLFWYQQALGQGPEFLTYFQNEAQLDKSGLPSDRFFAERPEGSVSTLKIQRTQQEDSAVYLCASSLVSNPRVYGYTFGSGTRLTVV.

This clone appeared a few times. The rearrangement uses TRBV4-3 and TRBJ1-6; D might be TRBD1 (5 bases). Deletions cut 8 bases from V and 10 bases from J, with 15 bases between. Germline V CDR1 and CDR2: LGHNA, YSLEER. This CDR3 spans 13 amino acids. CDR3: CASGAQVRSPLHF. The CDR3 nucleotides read TGCGCCAGCGGGGCCCAGGTACGCTCACCCCTCCACTTT.

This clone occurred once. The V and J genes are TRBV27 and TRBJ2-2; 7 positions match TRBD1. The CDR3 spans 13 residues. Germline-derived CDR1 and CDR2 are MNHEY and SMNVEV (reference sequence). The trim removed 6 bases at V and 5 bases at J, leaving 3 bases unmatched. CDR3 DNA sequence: TGTGCCAGCAGCTCCAGGGGGACCGGGGAGCTGTTTTTT. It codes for CASSSRGTGELFF.

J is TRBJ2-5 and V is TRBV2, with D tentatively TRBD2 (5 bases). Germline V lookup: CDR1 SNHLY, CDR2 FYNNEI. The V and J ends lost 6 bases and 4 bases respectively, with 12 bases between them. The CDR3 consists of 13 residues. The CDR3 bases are TGTGCCAGCAGGCGGGCCCCGGGAGAGACCCAGTACTTC. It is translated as CASRRAPGETQYF.

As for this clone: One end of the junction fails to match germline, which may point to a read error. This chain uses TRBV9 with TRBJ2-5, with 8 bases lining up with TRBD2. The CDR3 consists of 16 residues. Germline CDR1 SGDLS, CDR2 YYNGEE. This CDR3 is CASSVAQRGTQEAQYF. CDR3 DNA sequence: TGTGCCAGCAGCGTTGCCCAGCGGGGGACACAAGAGGCCCAGTACTTC.

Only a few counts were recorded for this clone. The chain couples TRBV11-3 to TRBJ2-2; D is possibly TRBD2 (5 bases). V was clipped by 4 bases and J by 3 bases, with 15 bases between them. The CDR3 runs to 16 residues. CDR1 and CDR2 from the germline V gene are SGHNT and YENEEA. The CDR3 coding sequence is TGTGCCAGCAGCTCCTATCTCTTCGGGGACACCGGGGAGCTGTTTTTT. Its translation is CASSSYLFGDTGELFF.